The entry below describes one TCR beta chain. What it recognizes is unknown. The data were taken from a study of T cell responses to AZD1222 COVID-19 vaccine. General study results and limits: Baseline serology detected seropositivity in only 5 or 6 AZD1222 recipients. Most donors were white British, females outnumbered males, and clonal diversity was possibly underestimated. Among vaccine-associated CD4 TCRs, coverage spanned spike, with dominance at 160-218 and 743-854.

The length of the CDR3 is 13 residues. Trimming took off 0 bases at V and 5 bases at J, with 5 bases between the two ends. Germline V gene sequence: CDR1 SGHTA, CDR2 FQGTGA. Method: immunoSEQ multiplex PCR; TCRdb's copy keeps in-frame clones and lacks some. The sample contains just under 95,000 clones, under 95% of which appear only once. This receptor was taken from an adult in good health. The chain recombines TRBV7-3 with TRBJ2-1; D is unresolved. The sample here was peripheral blood, taken on day 0 of AZD1222 vaccination. CDR3 DNA: TGTGCCAGCAGCTTAACAGAAAACAATGAGCAGTTCTTC. Amino acid sequence: CASSLTENNEQFF.